The text below deals with one TCR beta chain. Antigen: not known. Running of the assay took place at deep level. The table came from immunoSEQ multiplex PCR; TCRdb's copy has only in-frame clones and leaves some out. The sample has around 1.1 million clones; about 72% are singletons. The data originate from a study of shared clonotypes between healthy human individuals. Whole-study findings and limits: A generally larger estimated richness was seen in naive subsets than in memory subsets.

What was sequenced was memory CD4+ T cells from PBMCs. Subset defined: CD45RA-negative fraction. The receptor's source is a man aged 18 to 29 in good health. Some clones in this sample may be carry-over from other donors' samples.

In DNA form, the CDR3 reads TGCAGCGTGCTGCCCTTAAGGAGCACTGAAGCTTTCTTT. Protein product: CSVLPLRSTEAFF. The chain links TRBV29-1 to TRBJ1-1; no reliable D call. Trimming took 6 bases from V and 4 from J, leaving 15 bases between them. Germline V gene sequence: CDR1 SQVTM, CDR2 ANQGSEA. The CDR3 loop spans 13 amino acids. Combining the CDR3 with reference TRBV29-1 and TRBJ1-1 gives the whole variable domain SAVISQKPSRDICQRGTSLTIQCQVDSQVTMMFWYRQQPGQSLTLIATANQGSEATYESGFVIDKFPISRPNLTFSTLTVSNMSPEDSSIYLCSVLPLRSTEAFFGQGTRLTVV.